This T cell receptor beta chain is from a study of brain T cells in children with intractable seizures. Broader study findings: Pre-surgery blood may have been undersampled, hiding some clones.

Pre-surgery treatment included at least one anti-epileptic drug. In regard to this clone: Its antigen is unknown.

Sequencing was performed with immunoSEQ multiplex PCR; in TCRdb, only in-frame clones are kept and a portion is missing. This table holds some 62,000 clones, approximately 94% found once. The CDR3 has 13 amino acids. V lost 6 bases, J lost 7 bases, and 15 bases lay in between. The germline gives CDR1 MNHEY, CDR2 SVGAGI. The J gene is TRBJ1-1, the V gene TRBV6-5; D remains unclear. Sequences were derived from peripheral blood, sampled at surgery. The clonotype was recovered from a boy younger than two with focal cortical dysplasia and intractable seizures. In nucleotides, the CDR3 is TGTGCCAGCAGGGGGTACTCGGTTCTTGAAGCTTTCTTT. Encoded protein: CASRGYSVLEAFF.